Listed below are T cell receptor beta chains from one sample, sequenced in a study of cytomegalovirus exposure and HLA in healthy donors. Repertoires were generated with immunoSEQ multiplex PCR, while TCRdb's copy carries only in-frame clones and drops some. The sample records over 150,000 clones, roughly 90% being singletons. The sequencing input was PBMCs. The receptors originated from a woman aged 30 to 39 in good health and CMV-seronegative. The CDR3 runs from the conserved cysteine through the conserved F or W. Fields, in order: CDR3 length, D gene, V gene, CDR3 protein. D genes are given only for firm matches.

13	TRBD1	TRBV5-6	CASSQTGDYGYTF
15	TRBD1	TRBV7-6	CASSFLNRGPDTQYF
13	TRBD1	TRBV19	CASSNHDRVEAFF
15	TRBD1	TRBV7-9	CASSSGQGQSQPQHF
17	NA	TRBV7-9	CASSTRTVGSSYNEQFF
18	NA	TRBV18	CASSPKAPLTTLNTEAFF
15	NA	TRBV13	CASSSPWGGTETQYF
14	TRBD2	TRBV7-2	CASLPGGSTDTQYF
15	TRBD1	TRBV5-1	CASSLRTGANYGYTF
10	TRBD1	TRBV30	CAWGTDGYTF
16	TRBD2	TRBV11-1	CASSPSTSGRAGELFF
20	TRBD2	TRBV2	CASSEAGLAGRGRVTDTQYF
15	TRBD2	TRBV6-1	CASSELAGGSYEQYF
19	TRBD2	TRBV27	CASSFGLPRGLAGLNEQFF
17	NA	TRBV12-2	CASRLAPRDRRGSPLHF
16	NA	TRBV15	CATSTPQIDSTYEQYF
14	NA	TRBV11-2	CASSLGVLQETQYF
15	TRBD1	TRBV27	CASSVYGTGGYGYTF
15	NA	TRBV30	CAWSVLPPGANVLTF
13	TRBD1	TRBV28	CASSPGTGDTIYF
13	NA	TRBV7-9	CASSWPGANVLTF
14	NA	TRBV4-1	CASSQQGNTGELFF
16	TRBD2	TRBV27	CASSLSISGSIYEQYF
15	NA	TRBV6-4	CASSDSTSGKNIQYF
18	TRBD2	TRBV7-6	CASSPRLAGAPWTGELFF
14	NA	TRBV5-4	CASSNHGAGNTIYF
13	NA	TRBV11-2	CASSLYGNTEAFF
14	NA	TRBV5-4	CASSFWGTTDTQYF
15	NA	TRBV5-5	CASSLWGDGNQPQHF
18	TRBD2	TRBV7-9	CASSLYGIAGTSTDTQYF
13	TRBD2	TRBV27	CASGSSGGGEQFF
19	TRBD1	TRBV4-3	CASSQDWGQGSGRTDTQYF
15	TRBD1	TRBV4-1	CASRPGTGVRNEQFF
14	TRBD1	TRBV28	CASSKDRVWEKLFF
12	NA	TRBV19	CASSPDGDEQFF
18	NA	TRBV27	CASSFTRAQGPVPYEQYF
16	TRBD1	TRBV9	CASSAQTGRVSYEQYF
15	NA	TRBV28	CASSLPTGYNEKLFF
13	NA	TRBV10-3	CAISESPPGEQYF
13	TRBD1	TRBV5-6	CASSVGTGGEQYF
15	NA	TRBV2	CASSGAGVANEKLFF
15	TRBD1	TRBV6-5	CASSRGQGEGRGYTF
15	NA	TRBV5-6	CASSALGLGGYGYTF
13	NA	TRBV7-6	CASSLGPNSPLHF
17	NA	TRBV5-4	CASSLMTGRGGNEKLFF
15	TRBD2	TRBV10-3	CAINTLAGGYNEQFF